The rows below give T cell receptor beta chains drawn from one sample of a study of beta chain features in type 1 diabetes. Generated by immunoSEQ multiplex PCR, the TCRdb table keeps only in-frame clones and is missing some. The profile shows 450,000 to 550,000 clones, approximately 30% of them singletons. Material for sequencing was naive CD4+ T cells from blood. These receptor sequences come from a man aged 18-30 years in good health. CDR3s include the opening cysteine and the closing phenylalanine or tryptophan.

v_gene: TRBV7-9; CDR3aa: CASSLPTADRADYNEQFF
v_gene: TRBV25-1; CDR3aa: CASSEGTSRTTYEQYF
v_gene: TRBV29-1; CDR3aa: CSVRGRVNYGYTF
v_gene: TRBV25-1; CDR3aa: CASCRDGNTEAFF
v_gene: TRBV11-2; CDR3aa: CASSLLLAVQETQYF
v_gene: TRBV5-6; CDR3aa: CASSLAGGKINEQFF
v_gene: TRBV29-1; CDR3aa: CSVGTSTDTQYF
v_gene: TRBV20-1; CDR3aa: CSAMTYNEQFF
v_gene: TRBV2; CDR3aa: CASSELVATDEQFF
v_gene: TRBV28; CDR3aa: CASSFSGPYNEQFF
v_gene: TRBV5-1; CDR3aa: CASSHTGLAGQETQYF
v_gene: TRBV2; CDR3aa: CASSVQRASYNEQFF
v_gene: TRBV5-1; CDR3aa: CASSISGTGIQETQYF
v_gene: TRBV7-9; CDR3aa: CASTLAGTNEQFF
v_gene: TRBV25-1; CDR3aa: CASSSSQGDEQFF
v_gene: TRBV6-6; CDR3aa: CASSPRLAGGEQFF
v_gene: TRBV30; CDR3aa: CAFAPASYEQYF
v_gene: TRBV7-2; CDR3aa: CASSPEGLTSNEQYF
v_gene: TRBV25-1; CDR3aa: CASSNPRGANTGELFF
v_gene: TRBV7-6; CDR3aa: CASSYSGLAGGYNEQFF
v_gene: TRBV15; CDR3aa: CATSQERESTGELFF
v_gene: TRBV7-3; CDR3aa: CASSLGADYSTDTQYF
v_gene: TRBV7-9; CDR3aa: CASSLVRDPTNTQYF
v_gene: TRBV21-1; CDR3aa: CASSKGNSGSYEQYF
v_gene: TRBV25-1; CDR3aa: CASSRDRASGANVLTF
v_gene: TRBV7-3; CDR3aa: CASSLWTSGGSYNEQFF
v_gene: TRBV30; CDR3aa: CAWSVLGTGNYNEQFF
v_gene: TRBV7-9; CDR3aa: CASSSSGTRTYEQYF
v_gene: TRBV6-5; CDR3aa: CASSYSWGREMETQYF
v_gene: TRBV12-5; CDR3aa: CASATGLVGETQYF
v_gene: TRBV20-1; CDR3aa: CSAERSEQFF
v_gene: TRBV7-2; CDR3aa: CASSLASGRIETQYF
v_gene: TRBV7-9; CDR3aa: CASSIRDTNEQFF
v_gene: TRBV7-2; CDR3aa: CASSFLDQPQHF
v_gene: TRBV20-1; CDR3aa: CSAPSQETQYF
v_gene: TRBV11-2; CDR3aa: CASSRNPSGSSYNEQFF
v_gene: TRBV15; CDR3aa: CATSRGITGETQYF
v_gene: TRBV25-1; CDR3aa: CASSEGVTLNTEAFF
v_gene: TRBV20-1; CDR3aa: CSALAYEQYF
v_gene: TRBV9; CDR3aa: CASSVAPRGDSYNEQFF
v_gene: TRBV25-1; CDR3aa: CASSESGTEAFF
v_gene: TRBV28; CDR3aa: CASTPNWGLMPYEQYF
v_gene: TRBV30; CDR3aa: CAWSVKSRAGELFF
v_gene: TRBV2; CDR3aa: CASRERQGAYNEQFF
v_gene: TRBV5-1; CDR3aa: CASSLVVEETQYF
v_gene: TRBV30; CDR3aa: CAWSSAGVSNIQYF
v_gene: TRBV30; CDR3aa: CAWSVRSNQPQHF
v_gene: TRBV15; CDR3aa: CATSRRTVHNEKLFF
v_gene: TRBV4-3; CDR3aa: CASSQDLTGSNYEQYF
v_gene: TRBV9; CDR3aa: CASSASDLNYEQYF
v_gene: TRBV29-1; CDR3aa: CSVENGLASSYNEQFF
v_gene: TRBV30; CDR3aa: CAWSVQRGPRGYGYTF
v_gene: TRBV29-1; CDR3aa: CSSEGSGPEAFF
v_gene: TRBV6-5; CDR3aa: CASSSYGTSGPQFF
v_gene: TRBV30; CDR3aa: CAWKMTGAATEAFF